Following are 13 T cell receptor beta chains from one sample sequenced in a study of Ad26.COV2.S vaccination and SARS-CoV-2 variants. TCRdb's table, derived via immunoSEQ multiplex PCR, lists solely in-frame clones and lacks some. The data show some 370,000 clones, roughly 85% seen once. Sample treatment: roughly 19 received Ad26.COV2.S at low or high dose, single or two shots; 5 received placebo; per-sample allocation not given. Material that was analyzed had been drawn on day 63 after the first vaccine or placebo injection. Specimen: peripheral blood, collected in a trial of Ad26.COV2.S vaccine versus placebo. These receptors were obtained from a person between 18 and 65 years old who received the Ad26.COV2.S COVID-19 vaccine or a placebo.

The DNA for the CDR3 is TGTGCCAGCAGCCTCCGGTGGGGACAGGGATGGGAAGCTTTCTTT. Translation gives CASSLRWGQGWEAFF. The V call is TRBV7-8, the J call TRBJ1-1; TRBD1 matches at 9 bases. V was clipped by 5 bases and J by 8 bases; unmatched bases: 12. The CDR3 runs 15 residues. The germline V gene encodes CDR1 SGHVS and CDR2 FQNEAQ.

This clone was seen a single time. The chain couples TRBV11-1 to TRBJ1-3; perhaps TRBD1 as D (5 bases). CDR1 is SGHAT, CDR2 FQDESV, per germline (reference sequence). Between the trimmed V and J ends, which lost 5 bases and 0 bases, there was a span of 8 bases. This CDR3 region has 14 residues. The CDR3 DNA reads TGTGCCAGCAGCCCGACAGACTCTGGAAACACCATATATTTT. Translation: CASSPTDSGNTIYF.

The chain joins TRBV5-1 to TRBJ2-7, with 7 bases identical to TRBD1. Germline assignment: CDR1 SGHRS and CDR2 YFSETQ. There are 15 residues in the CDR3. J gave up 1 base and V 4 bases, and 8 bases lay outside the gene matches. The CDR3 DNA is TGCGCCAGCAGCGGCTCGGGGACAGCATCCTACGAGCAGTACTTC. Translation: CASSGSGTASYEQYF.

The chain carries TRBV12-3 or TRBV12-4 and TRBJ1-5, with D maybe TRBD1 (5 bases). The CDR3 totals 13 residues. V was clipped by 4 bases and J by 7 bases, with 11 bases between them. The CDR3 region is CASSYQGEQPQHF. The DNA of the CDR3 is TGTGCCAGCAGTTATCAGGGCGAGCAGCCCCAGCATTTT.

The chain joins TRBV5-5 to TRBJ2-3; 10 bases fit TRBD2. The CDR3 loop spans 16 amino acids. Germline V gene lookup returns CDR1 SGHKS and CDR2 YYEKEE (reference sequence). The V segment lost 0 bases and the J segment 4 bases; nucleotides outside the gene matches: 5. The CDR3 is CASSLAGGLAPDTQYF. The CDR3 nucleotides are TGTGCCAGCAGCTTGGCCGGGGGACTAGCGCCAGATACGCAGTATTTT.

This clone was recorded once. This CDR3 is CASSETGTGGDGYTF. DNA for the CDR3: TGTGCCAGCAGTGAAACAGGGACAGGGGGCGATGGCTACACCTTC. J is TRBJ1-2 and V is TRBV2; TRBD1 agrees at 12 bases. The CDR3 length is 15 residues. After removal of 2 bases from V and 6 bases from J, the junction contained 4 bases not matched to a gene. Germline V gives CDR1 SNHLY, CDR2 FYNNEI.

The V gene is TRBV7-8, the J gene TRBJ2-1, with D possibly matching TRBD1 (6 bases). The CDR3 consists of 17 residues. V shed 1 base and J shed 1 base, with 14 bases lying between them. Germline V gives CDR1 SGHVS, CDR2 FQNEAQ. Here the CDR3 DNA reads TGTGCCAGCAGCTTAGTGGGGTTAGGGGGATCCTACAATGAGCAGTTCTTC. As protein: CASSLVGLGGSYNEQFF.

This chain connects TRBV13 to TRBJ1-1, with no clear D. The CDR3 totals 11 residues. Trimming removed 5 bases from V and 8 bases from J, with 9 bases in between. Germline lookup yields CDR1 PRHDT and CDR2 FYEKMQ (reference sequence). CDR3: CASSARREAFF. CDR3 in DNA: TGTGCCAGCAGCGCCCGGAGGGAAGCTTTCTTT.

The rearrangement joins TRBV5-6 to TRBJ1-4, with D perhaps matching TRBD1 (5 bases). The CDR3 loop spans 15 amino acids. The V and J ends lost 0 bases and 6 bases respectively, with 12 bases between them. The V gene's germline CDR1 is SGHDT and CDR2 YYEEEE. CDR3 protein: CASSLAAGRYEKLFF. The CDR3 coding sequence is TGTGCCAGCAGCTTGGCCGCGGGACGGTATGAAAAACTGTTTTTT.

The chain uses TRBV3-1 (or the pseudogene TRBV3-2) and TRBJ1-2; D not certain. CDR1 and CDR2 (germline): LGHDT, YNNKEL (reference sequence). Trimming removed 4 bases from V and 7 bases from J, with 10 bases in between. CDR3 size: 12 residues. DNA for the CDR3: TGTGCCAGCAGCCCCGGTGGTCGTGGCTACACCTTC. It translates to CASSPGGRGYTF.

This clone was counted once. V usage is TRBV11-3 and J usage is TRBJ1-2, with unresolved D. Germline V gene sequence: CDR1 SGHNT, CDR2 YENEEA. The CDR3 is 15 amino acids. Trimming took 5 bases from V and 6 from J, leaving 19 bases between them. The CDR3 nucleotides read TGTGCCAGCAGCCCACAGCCCGGGAAACGAGATGGCTACACCTTC. This gives the protein CASSPQPGKRDGYTF.

V usage is TRBV6-5 and J usage is TRBJ1-3; 7 bases match TRBD1. Trimming cost V 6 bases and J 4 bases; bases outside gene matches: 6. CDR3 length equals 14 residues. Germline CDR1 and CDR2: MNHEY and SVGAGI. The CDR3 is CASRSGTEGNTIYF. The CDR3 DNA follows: TGTGCCAGCAGGTCCGGGACAGAAGGAAACACCATATATTTT.

The chain employs TRBV6-5 and TRBJ2-7; D possibly corresponds to TRBD1 (6 bases). V dropped 10 bases and J dropped 2 bases, with 15 bases sitting between them. Germline CDR1 MNHEY, CDR2 SVGAGI. This CDR3 spans 13 amino acids. The CDR3 nucleotides read TGTGCCACCACCGGGACATTTCCCTACGAGCAGTACTTC. Protein product: CATTGTFPYEQYF.